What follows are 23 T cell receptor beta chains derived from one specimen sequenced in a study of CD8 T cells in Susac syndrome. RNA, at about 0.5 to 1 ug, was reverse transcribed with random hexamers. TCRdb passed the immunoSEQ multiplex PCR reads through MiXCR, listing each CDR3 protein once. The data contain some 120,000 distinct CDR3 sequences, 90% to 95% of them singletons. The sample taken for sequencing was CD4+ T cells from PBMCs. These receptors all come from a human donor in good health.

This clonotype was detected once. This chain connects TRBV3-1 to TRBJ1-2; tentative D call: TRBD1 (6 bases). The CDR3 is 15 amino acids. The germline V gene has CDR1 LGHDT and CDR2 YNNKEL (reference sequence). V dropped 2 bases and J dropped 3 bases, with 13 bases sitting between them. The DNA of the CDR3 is TGTGCCAGCAGCCAAATGGGGGCCGGTTACTATGGCTACACCTTC. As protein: CASSQMGAGYYGYTF.

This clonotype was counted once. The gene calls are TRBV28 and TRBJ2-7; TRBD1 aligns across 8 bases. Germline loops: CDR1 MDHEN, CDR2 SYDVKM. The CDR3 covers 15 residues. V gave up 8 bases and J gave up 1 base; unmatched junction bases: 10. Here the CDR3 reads CASRSDRGFSYEQYF. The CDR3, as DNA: TGTGCCAGCCGCTCCGACAGGGGCTTTTCCTACGAGCAGTACTTC.

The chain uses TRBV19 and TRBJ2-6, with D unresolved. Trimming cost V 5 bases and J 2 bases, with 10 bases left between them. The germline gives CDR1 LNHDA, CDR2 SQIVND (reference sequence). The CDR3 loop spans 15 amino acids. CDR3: CASSRPVPGANVLTF. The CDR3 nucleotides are TGTGCCAGTAGTCGCCCCGTGCCTGGGGCCAACGTCCTGACTTTC.

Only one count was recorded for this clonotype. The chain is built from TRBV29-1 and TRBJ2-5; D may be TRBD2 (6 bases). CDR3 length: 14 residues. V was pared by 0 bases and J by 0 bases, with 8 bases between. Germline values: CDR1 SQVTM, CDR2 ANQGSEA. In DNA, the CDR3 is TGCAGCGTTGAAGATCGGGGGTACCAAGAGACCCAGTACTTC. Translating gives CSVEDRGYQETQYF.

The CDR3 region has the DNA TGTGCCAGCAGCCCCCGCGGACCTGGTGCGGAGCAGTACTTC. This codes for CASSPRGPGAEQYF. The chain employs TRBV7-9 and TRBJ2-7; D unclear. The V gene's germline CDR1 is SEHNR and CDR2 FQNEAQ (reference sequence). The CDR3 extends over 14 amino acids. The V end lost 5 bases, the J end lost 7 bases, and 18 bases lay between the germline ends.

CDR3 nucleotides: TGCAGCATAAGCTCTGGAAACACCATATATTTT. Translated, it gives CSISSGNTIYF. The chain links TRBV29-1 to TRBJ1-3; D is uncertain. Germline CDR1 SQVTM, CDR2 ANQGSEA. The CDR3 extends over 11 amino acids. The germline V and J ends were trimmed by 8 bases and 0 bases, with 5 bases remaining between them.

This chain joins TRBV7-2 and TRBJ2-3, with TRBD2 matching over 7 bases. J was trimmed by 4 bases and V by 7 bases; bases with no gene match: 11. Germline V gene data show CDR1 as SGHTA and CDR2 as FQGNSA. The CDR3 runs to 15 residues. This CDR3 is CASTPLGLAADTQYF. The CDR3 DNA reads TGTGCCAGCACTCCCCTGGGGCTAGCGGCAGATACGCAGTATTTT.

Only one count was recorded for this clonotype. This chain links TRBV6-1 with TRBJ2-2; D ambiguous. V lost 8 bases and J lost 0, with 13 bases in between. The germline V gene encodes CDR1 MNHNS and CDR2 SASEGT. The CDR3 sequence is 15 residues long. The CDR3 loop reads CASRWETTNTGELFF. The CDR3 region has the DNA TGTGCCAGCCGGTGGGAAACGACGAACACCGGGGAGCTGTTTTTT.

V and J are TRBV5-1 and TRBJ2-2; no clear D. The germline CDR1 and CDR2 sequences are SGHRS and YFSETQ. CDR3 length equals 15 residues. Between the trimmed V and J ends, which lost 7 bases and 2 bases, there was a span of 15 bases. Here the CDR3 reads CASETEPSNTGELFF. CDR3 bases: TGCGCCAGCGAGACGGAACCTTCAAACACCGGGGAGCTGTTTTTT.

In DNA, the CDR3 is TGTGCCAGCAGCCAAGGGCAGGGTGTTTGGTACGAGCAGTACTTC. This encodes CASSQGQGVWYEQYF. The chain recombines TRBV7-9 with TRBJ2-7; a weak D match, TRBD1 (5 bases). The germline V gene has CDR1 SEHNR and CDR2 FQNEAQ (reference sequence). The V end lost 5 bases, the J end lost 4 bases, and 18 bases lay between the germline ends. The CDR3 runs to 15 residues.

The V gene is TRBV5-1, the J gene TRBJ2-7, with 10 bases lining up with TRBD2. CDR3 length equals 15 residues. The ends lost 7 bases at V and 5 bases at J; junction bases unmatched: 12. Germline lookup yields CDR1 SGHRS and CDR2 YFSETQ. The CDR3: CASRHLGLAMDEQYF. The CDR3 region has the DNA TGCGCCAGCCGACATTTGGGACTAGCGATGGACGAGCAGTACTTC.

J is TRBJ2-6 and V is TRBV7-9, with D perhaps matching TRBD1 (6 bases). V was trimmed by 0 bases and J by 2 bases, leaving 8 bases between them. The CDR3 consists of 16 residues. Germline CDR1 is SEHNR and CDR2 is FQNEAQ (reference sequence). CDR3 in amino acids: CASSLARGPGANVLTF. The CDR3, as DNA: TGTGCCAGCAGCTTAGCCAGGGGCCCTGGGGCCAACGTCCTGACTTTC.

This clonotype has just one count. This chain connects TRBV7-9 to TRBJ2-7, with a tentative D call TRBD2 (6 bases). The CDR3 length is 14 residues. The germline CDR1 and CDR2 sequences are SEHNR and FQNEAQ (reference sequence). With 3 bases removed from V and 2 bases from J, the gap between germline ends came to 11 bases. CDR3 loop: CASSFASVTYEQYF. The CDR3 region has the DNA TGTGCCAGCAGCTTCGCTAGCGTTACCTACGAGCAGTACTTC.

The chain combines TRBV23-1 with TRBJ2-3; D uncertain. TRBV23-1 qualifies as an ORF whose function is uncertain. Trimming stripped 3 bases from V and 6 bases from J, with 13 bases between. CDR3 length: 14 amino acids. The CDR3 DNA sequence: TGCGCCAGCAGTCAGCGTGAAGGAATTGATACGCAGTATTTT. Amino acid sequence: CASSQREGIDTQYF.

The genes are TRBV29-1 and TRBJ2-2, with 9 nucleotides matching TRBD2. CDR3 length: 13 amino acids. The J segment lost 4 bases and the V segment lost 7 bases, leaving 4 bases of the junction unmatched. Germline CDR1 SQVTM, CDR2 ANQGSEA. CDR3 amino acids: CSGGGGSTGELFF. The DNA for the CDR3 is TGCAGCGGCGGGGGGGGTAGCACCGGGGAGCTGTTTTTT.

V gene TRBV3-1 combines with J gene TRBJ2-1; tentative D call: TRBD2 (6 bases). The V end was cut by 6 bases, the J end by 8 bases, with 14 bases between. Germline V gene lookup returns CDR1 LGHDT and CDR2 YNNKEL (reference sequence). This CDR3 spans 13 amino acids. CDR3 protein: CASRHSGSYEQFF. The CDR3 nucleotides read TGTGCCAGCAGACATAGCGGCTCATATGAGCAGTTCTTC.

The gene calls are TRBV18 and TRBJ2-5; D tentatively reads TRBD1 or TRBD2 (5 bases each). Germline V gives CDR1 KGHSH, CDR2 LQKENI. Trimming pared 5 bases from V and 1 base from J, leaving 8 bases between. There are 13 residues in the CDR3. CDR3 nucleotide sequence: TGTGCCAGCTCAACAGGACTCCAAGAGACCCAGTACTTC. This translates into CASSTGLQETQYF. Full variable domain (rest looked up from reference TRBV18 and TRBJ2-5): NAGVMQNPRHLVRRRGQEARLRCSPMKGHSHVYWYRQLPEEGLKFMVYLQKENIIDESGMPKERFSAEFPKEGPSILRIQQVVRGDSAAYFCASSTGLQETQYFGPGTRLLVL.

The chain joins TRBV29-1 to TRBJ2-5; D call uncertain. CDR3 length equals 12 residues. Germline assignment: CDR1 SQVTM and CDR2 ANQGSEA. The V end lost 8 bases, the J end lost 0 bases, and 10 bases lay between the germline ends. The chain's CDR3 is CSTYLNQETQYF. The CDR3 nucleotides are TGCAGCACGTATTTGAACCAAGAGACCCAGTACTTC.

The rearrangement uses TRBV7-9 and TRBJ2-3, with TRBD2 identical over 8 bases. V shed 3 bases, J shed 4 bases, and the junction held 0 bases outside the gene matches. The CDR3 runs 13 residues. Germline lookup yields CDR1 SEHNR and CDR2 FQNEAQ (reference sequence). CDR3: CASSFGGADTQYF. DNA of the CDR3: TGTGCCAGCAGCTTCGGGGGGGCAGATACGCAGTATTTT.

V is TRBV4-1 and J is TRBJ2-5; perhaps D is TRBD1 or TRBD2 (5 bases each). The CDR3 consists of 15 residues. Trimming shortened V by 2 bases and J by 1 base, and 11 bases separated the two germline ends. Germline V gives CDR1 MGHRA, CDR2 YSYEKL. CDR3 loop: CASSQRERGQETQYF. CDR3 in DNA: TGCGCCAGCAGCCAACGGGAAAGGGGCCAAGAGACCCAGTACTTC.

The DNA for the CDR3 is TGTGCCAGCACCCGGGACAGCTACAATGAGCAGTTCTTC. Encoded protein: CASTRDSYNEQFF. The chain is built from TRBV12-3 or TRBV12-4 and TRBJ2-1, with 7 positions matching TRBD1. With V trimmed by 7 bases and J by 3 bases, 3 bases remained unmatched. The length of the CDR3 is 13 residues.

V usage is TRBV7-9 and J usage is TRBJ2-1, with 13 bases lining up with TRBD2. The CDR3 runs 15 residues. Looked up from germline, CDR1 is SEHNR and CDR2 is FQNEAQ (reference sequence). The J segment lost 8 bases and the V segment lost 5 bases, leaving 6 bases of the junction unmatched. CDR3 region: CASSLGLAGTDEQFF. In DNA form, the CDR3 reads TGTGCCAGCAGCCTGGGACTAGCGGGAACGGATGAGCAGTTCTTC.

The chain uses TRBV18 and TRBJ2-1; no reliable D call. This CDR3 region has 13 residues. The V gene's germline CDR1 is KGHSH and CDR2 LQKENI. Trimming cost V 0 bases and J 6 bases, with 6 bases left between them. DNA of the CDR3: TGTGCCAGCTCACCACCCAGCCCCAATGAGCAGTTCTTC. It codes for CASSPPSPNEQFF. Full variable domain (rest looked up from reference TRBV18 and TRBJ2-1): NAGVMQNPRHLVRRRGQEARLRCSPMKGHSHVYWYRQLPEEGLKFMVYLQKENIIDESGMPKERFSAEFPKEGPSILRIQQVVRGDSAAYFCASSPPSPNEQFFGPGTRLTVL.